These 8 T cell receptor beta chains came from one sample sequenced in a study of cytomegalovirus exposure and HLA in healthy donors. Primers included in the PCR were 60 Vbeta and 13 Jbeta primers. Generated by immunoSEQ multiplex PCR, the TCRdb table keeps only in-frame clones and is missing some. The sample contains 150,000 to 200,000 clones, about 80% of which appear only once. The sequencing input was PBMCs. The receptors shown here come from a woman between 25 and 40 years old in good health and CMV-seronegative.

As regards this clone: A read error may produce the germline difference seen at one junction end. The chain carries TRBV7-9 and TRBJ2-6; 8 bases match TRBD1. Germline V gene data show CDR1 as SEHNR and CDR2 as FQNEAQ (reference sequence). The CDR3 spans 16 residues. CDR3 nucleotides: TGTGCCAGCAGCCCCCCGACAGGGGCTGGGGCCAACGGCCTGACTTTC. Translated, it gives CASSPPTGAGANGLTF.

This clone appeared once. The chain uses TRBV6-5 and TRBJ1-1; TRBD1 matches 8 bases. V gave up 2 bases and J gave up 4 bases; unmatched junction bases: 6. The CDR3 has 15 residues. CDR1 and CDR2 from the germline V gene are MNHEY and SVGAGI. The CDR3 region is CASSYGQGGTTEAFF. The CDR3, as DNA: TGTGCCAGCAGTTACGGACAGGGTGGGACCACTGAAGCTTTCTTT.

V gene TRBV7-6 combines with J gene TRBJ2-1, with D uncertain. Trimming pared 2 bases from V and 5 bases from J, leaving 13 bases between. Germline V lookup: CDR1 SGHVS, CDR2 FNYEAQ. The CDR3 totals 15 residues. CDR3 sequence (DNA): TGTGCCAGCAGCTTAAGTGAGACATTGAACAATGAGCAGTTCTTC. Its translation: CASSLSETLNNEQFF.

This clone was recorded only once. The chain combines TRBV7-8 with TRBJ1-1; maybe TRBD1 (6 bases). The CDR3 consists of 13 residues. V was pared by 2 bases and J by 3 bases, with 7 bases between. Germline V gene sequence: CDR1 SGHVS, CDR2 FQNEAQ. CDR3 sequence: CASSLPGDTEAFF. In nucleotides, the CDR3 is TGTGCCAGCAGCTTACCAGGGGACACTGAAGCTTTCTTT. The full variable domain, with the rest looked up from reference TRBV7-8 and TRBJ1-1, is GAGVSQSPRYKVAKRGQDVALRCDPISGHVSLFWYQQALGQGPEFLTYFQNEAQLDKSGLPSDRFFAERPEGSVSTLKIQRTQQEDSAVYLCASSLPGDTEAFFGQGTRLTVV.

The CDR3 coding sequence is TGTGCCAGCAGTCCCTCCCCTTCGACAGGGAGCTCCTATAATTCACCCCTCCACTTT. It is translated as CASSPSPSTGSSYNSPLHF. The chain couples TRBV27 to TRBJ1-6; 7 positions agree with TRBD1. This CDR3 comprises 19 residues. Trimming removed 5 bases from V and 0 bases from J; junction bases left unmatched: 13. Germline CDR1 reads MNHEY; CDR2 reads SMNVEV (reference sequence).

This chain links TRBV21-1 with TRBJ2-1; the D call TRBD2 from the table was never checked on the DNA. TRBV21-1 is assigned pseudogene status. This CDR3 region has 20 residues. The CDR3: CASSKRGDRVGTSGYNEQFF. Here the CDR3 DNA reads TGTGCCAGCAGCAAACGGGGGGACAGGGTGGGGACTAGCGGCTACAATGAGCAGTTCTTC.

The chain has TRBV7-2 and TRBJ1-2; 12 nucleotides line up with TRBD1. CDR1 is SGHTA, CDR2 FQGNSA, per germline. The trim removed 6 bases at V and 4 bases at J, leaving 12 bases unmatched. The CDR3 contains 17 residues. The CDR3 DNA reads TGTGCCAGCAGTACCCCGGGACAGGGGGCGCGGGTCTATGGCTACACCTTC. Translated: CASSTPGQGARVYGYTF.

The chain combines TRBV18 with TRBJ1-4, with D possibly TRBD1 on 5 matching bases. CDR1 and CDR2 (germline): KGHSH, LQKENI. The CDR3 spans 16 residues. V shed 5 bases and J shed 5 bases, with 18 bases lying between them. In nucleotides, the CDR3 is TGTGCCAGCTCATCCTCGCCGGGGGTGTTGAATGAAAAACTGTTTTTT. This gives the protein CASSSSPGVLNEKLFF.